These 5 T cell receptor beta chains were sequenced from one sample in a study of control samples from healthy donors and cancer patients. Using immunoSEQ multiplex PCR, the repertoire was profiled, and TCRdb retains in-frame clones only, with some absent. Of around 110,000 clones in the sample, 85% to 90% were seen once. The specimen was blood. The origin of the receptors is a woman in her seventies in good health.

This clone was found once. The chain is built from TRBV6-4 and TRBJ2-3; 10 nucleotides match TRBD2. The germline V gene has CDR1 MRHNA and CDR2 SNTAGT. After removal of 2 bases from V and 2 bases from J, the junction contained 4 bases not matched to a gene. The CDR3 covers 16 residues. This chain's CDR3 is CASSDGAGGSTDTQYF. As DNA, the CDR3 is TGTGCCAGCAGTGACGGAGCGGGGGGGTCCACAGATACGCAGTATTTT.

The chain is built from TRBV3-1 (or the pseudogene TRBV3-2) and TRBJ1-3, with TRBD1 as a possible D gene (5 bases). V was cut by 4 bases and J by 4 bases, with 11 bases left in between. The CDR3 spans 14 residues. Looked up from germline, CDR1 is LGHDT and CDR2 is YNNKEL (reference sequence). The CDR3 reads CASSLGTAGNTIYF. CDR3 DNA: TGTGCCAGCAGCCTCGGGACCGCAGGAAACACCATATATTTT.

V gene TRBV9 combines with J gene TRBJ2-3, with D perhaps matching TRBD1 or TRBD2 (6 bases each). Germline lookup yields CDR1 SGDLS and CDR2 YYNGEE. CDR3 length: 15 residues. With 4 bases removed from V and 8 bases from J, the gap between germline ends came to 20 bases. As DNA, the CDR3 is TGTGCCAGCAGCCTTAGGGGGGACACTCAAGGTACGCAGTATTTT. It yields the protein CASSLRGDTQGTQYF. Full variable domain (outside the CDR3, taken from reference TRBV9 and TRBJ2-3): DSGVTQTPKHLITATGQRVTLRCSPRSGDLSVYWYQQSLDQGLQFLIQYYNGEERAKGNILERFSAQQFPDLHSELNLSSLELGDSALYFCASSLRGDTQGTQYFGPGTRLTVL.

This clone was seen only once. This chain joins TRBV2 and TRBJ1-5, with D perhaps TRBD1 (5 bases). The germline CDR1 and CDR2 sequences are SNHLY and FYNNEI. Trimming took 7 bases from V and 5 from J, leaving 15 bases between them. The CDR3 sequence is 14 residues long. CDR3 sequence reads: CASNTLGVDQPQHF. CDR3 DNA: TGTGCCAGCAATACCCTAGGGGTGGATCAGCCCCAGCATTTT.

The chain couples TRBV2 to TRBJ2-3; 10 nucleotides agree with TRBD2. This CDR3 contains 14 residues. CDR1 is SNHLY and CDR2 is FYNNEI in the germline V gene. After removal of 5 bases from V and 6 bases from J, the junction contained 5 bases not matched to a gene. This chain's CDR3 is CASSTSGGADTQYF. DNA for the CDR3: TGTGCCAGCAGTACCAGCGGGGGGGCCGATACGCAGTATTTT.